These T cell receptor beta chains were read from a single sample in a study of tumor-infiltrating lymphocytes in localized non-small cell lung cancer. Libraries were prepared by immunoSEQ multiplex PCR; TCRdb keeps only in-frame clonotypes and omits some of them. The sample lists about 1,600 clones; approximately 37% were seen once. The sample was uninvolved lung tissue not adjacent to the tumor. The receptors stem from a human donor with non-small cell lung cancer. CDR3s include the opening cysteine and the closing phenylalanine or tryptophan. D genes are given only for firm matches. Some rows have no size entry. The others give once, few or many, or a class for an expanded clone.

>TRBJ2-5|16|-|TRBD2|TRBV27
CASSPGTSPSQETQYF
TGTGCCAGCAGTCCCGGGACTAGCCCATCTCAAGAGACCCAGTACTTC
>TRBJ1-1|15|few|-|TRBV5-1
CASSSLSNLQGQAFF
TGCGCCAGCAGCTCCCTCTCAAATCTACAGGGACAAGCTTTCTTT
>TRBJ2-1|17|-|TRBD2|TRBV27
CASSPPPGLAGGHEQFF
TGTGCCAGCAGCCCCCCTCCGGGGCTAGCGGGGGGTCATGAGCAGTTCTTC
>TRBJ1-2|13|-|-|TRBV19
CASSTTGGDGYTF
TGTGCCAGTAGCACTACCGGGGGAGATGGCTACACCTTC
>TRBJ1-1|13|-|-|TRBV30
CAWKKALNTEAFF
TGTGCCTGGAAAAAGGCTTTAAACACTGAAGCTTTCTTT
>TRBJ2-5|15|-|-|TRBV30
CAWARGWGLSETQYF
TGTGCCTGGGCCAGGGGATGGGGTCTTTCGGAGACCCAGTACTTC
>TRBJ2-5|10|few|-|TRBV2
CASSRETQYF
TGTGCCAGCAGTAGAGAGACCCAGTACTTC
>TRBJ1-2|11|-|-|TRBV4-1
CASSQDYGYTF
TGCGCCAGCAGCCAAGACTATGGCTACACCTTC
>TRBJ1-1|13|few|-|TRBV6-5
CASTPVGGTEAFF
TGTGCCAGCACCCCCGTGGGAGGGACTGAAGCTTTCTTT
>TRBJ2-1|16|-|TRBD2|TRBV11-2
CASRGLAGSSYNEQFF
TGTGCCAGCAGAGGACTAGCGGGGAGCTCCTACAATGAGCAGTTCTTC
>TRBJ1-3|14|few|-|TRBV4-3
CASSQGASGNTIYF
TGCGCCAGCAGCCAAGGCGCCTCTGGAAACACCATATATTTT
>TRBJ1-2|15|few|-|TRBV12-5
CASGPPLKGDYGYTF
TGTGCTAGTGGTCCTCCACTTAAGGGGGACTATGGCTACACCTTC
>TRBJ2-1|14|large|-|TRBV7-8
CASSLERSEGGRFF
TGTGCCAGCAGCTTAGAACGGAGTGAAGGGGGACGGTTCTTC
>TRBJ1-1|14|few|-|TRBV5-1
CASSLRFMNTEAFF
TGCGCCAGCAGCTTGCGGTTCATGAACACTGAAGCTTTCTTT
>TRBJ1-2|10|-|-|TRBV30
CASKTDGYTF
TGTGCCTCTAAGACGGATGGCTACACCTTC
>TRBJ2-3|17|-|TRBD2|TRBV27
CASSSRRWGRGPDTQYF
TGTGCCAGCAGTTCCCGACGGTGGGGGAGGGGCCCAGATACGCAGTATTTT
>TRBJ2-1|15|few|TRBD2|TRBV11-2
CASSLLTSGGDEQFF
TGTGCCAGCAGCTTGTTGACTAGCGGGGGAGATGAGCAGTTCTTC
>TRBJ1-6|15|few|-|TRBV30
CAWTLAGYRNSPLHF
TGTGCCTGGACCCTCGCGGGGTACCGTAATTCACCCCTCCACTTT
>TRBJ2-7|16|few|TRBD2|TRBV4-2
CASSRIGAGGGNEQYF
TGTGCCAGCAGCCGGATTGGAGCGGGGGGCGGGAACGAGCAGTACTTC
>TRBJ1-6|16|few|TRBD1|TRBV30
CAWSVRQGAYNSPLHF
TGTGCCTGGAGTGTAAGGCAGGGGGCCTATAATTCACCCCTCCACTTT
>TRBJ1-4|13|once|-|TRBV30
CAWAGQVNEKLFF
TGTGCCTGGGCGGGACAAGTTAATGAAAAACTGTTTTTT
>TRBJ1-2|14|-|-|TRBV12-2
CASRPKAVFRGYTF
TGTGCAAGTCGCCCCAAGGCGGTTTTTCGTGGCTACACCTTC
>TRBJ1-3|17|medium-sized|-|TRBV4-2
CASSQQGTHGAGNTIYF
TGTGCCAGCAGCCAACAGGGGACCCATGGGGCTGGAAACACCATATATTTT
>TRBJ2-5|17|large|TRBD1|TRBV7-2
CASSLGWPGQGQETQYF
TGTGCCAGCAGCTTAGGGTGGCCGGGACAGGGGCAAGAGACCCAGTACTTC
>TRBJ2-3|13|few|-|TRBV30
CAWSWGSTDTQYF
TGTGCCTGGAGCTGGGGAAGCACAGATACGCAGTATTTT
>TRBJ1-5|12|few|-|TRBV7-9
CASSLNDQPQHF
TGTGCCAGCAGCTTAAACGATCAGCCCCAGCATTTT
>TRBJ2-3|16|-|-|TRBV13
CASSRRTRRSTDTQYF
TGTGCCAGCAGCCGCCGCACACGACGGAGCACAGATACGCAGTATTTT
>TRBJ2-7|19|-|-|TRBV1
CTSSQDGGQLLIGAFEQYF
TGCACCAGCAGCCAAGATGGTGGACAGCTCCTAATCGGGGCTTTCGAGCAGTACTTC
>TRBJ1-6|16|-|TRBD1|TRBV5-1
CASSLATGEQDSPLHF
TGCGCCAGCAGCTTGGCAACAGGGGAGCAGGATTCACCCCTCCACTTT
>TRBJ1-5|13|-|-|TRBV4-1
CASSQVLFQPQHF
TGCGCCAGCAGCCAAGTACTCTTTCAGCCCCAGCATTTT
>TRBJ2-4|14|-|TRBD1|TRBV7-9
CASSPTGQDWIQYF
TGTGCCAGCAGCCCCACCGGACAGGATTGGATTCAGTACTTC
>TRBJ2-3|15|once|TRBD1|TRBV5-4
CASSSDRDHTDTQYF
TGTGCCAGCAGCTCGGACAGGGACCACACAGATACGCAGTATTTT
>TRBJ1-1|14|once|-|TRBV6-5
CASGLLGGGTEAFF
TGTGCCAGCGGTCTGTTGGGGGGCGGAACTGAAGCTTTCTTT
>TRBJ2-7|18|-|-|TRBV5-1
CASSLGRLGMKNIYEQYF
TGCGCCAGCAGCTTGGGGCGATTGGGGATGAAAAATATCTACGAGCAGTACTTC
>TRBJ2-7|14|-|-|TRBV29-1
CSVQPFGGMDEQYF
TGCAGCGTTCAGCCTTTTGGGGGGATGGACGAGCAGTACTTC
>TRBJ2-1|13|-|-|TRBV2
CASNSAGYNEQFF
TGTGCCAGCAACTCTGCGGGCTACAATGAGCAGTTCTTC
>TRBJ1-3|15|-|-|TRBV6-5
CASRWKGNSGNTIYF
TGTGCCAGCAGATGGAAGGGGAACTCTGGAAACACCATATATTTT
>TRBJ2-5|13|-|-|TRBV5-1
CASTPGVQETQYF
TGCGCCAGCACTCCCGGGGTACAAGAGACCCAGTACTTC
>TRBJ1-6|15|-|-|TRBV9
CASSPRGGGNSPLHF
TGTGCCAGCAGCCCCCGCGGGGGAGGCAATTCACCCCTCCACTTT
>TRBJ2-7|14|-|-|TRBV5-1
CASSLGQGGTKQYF
TGCGCCAGCAGCTTGGGACAGGGAGGGACCAAGCAGTACTTC
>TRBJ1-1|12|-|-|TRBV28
CASSSANTEAFF
TGTGCCAGCAGCTCAGCGAACACTGAAGCTTTCTTT
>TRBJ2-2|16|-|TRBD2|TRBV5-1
CASSGRLAANTGELFF
TGCGCCAGCAGCGGCAGACTAGCGGCGAACACCGGGGAGCTGTTTTTT
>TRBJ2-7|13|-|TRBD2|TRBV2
CASAGDYSYEQYF
TGTGCCAGCGCCGGGGACTACTCCTACGAGCAGTACTTC